The rows below give T cell receptor beta chains drawn from one sample of a study of T-cell reconstitution after alpha-beta-depleted transplantation in children. MiXCR, applied by TCRdb to the PCR reads, yields one record per CDR3 protein. Of 250,000 to 350,000 distinct CDR3 sequences listed, over 8% are singletons. The sequenced sample was PBMCs from the stem cell graft donor, obtained from the stem cell graft. All receptors derive from a human donor who donated a stem cell graft to a child with SCID. The CDR3 runs from the conserved cysteine through the conserved F or W. The order of the fields is J gene, D gene, clone size, V gene, CDR3 DNA, CDR3 protein. D genes are given only for firm matches. The listing skips clone size in some rows; elsewhere it reads once, few, many or a size class.

TRBJ2-7 | - | few | TRBV20-1 | TGCAGTGCTAGAGATTCGTCGACCGATTTCTCCTACGAGCAGTACTTC | CSARDSSTDFSYEQYF
TRBJ2-7 | - | many | TRBV14 | TGTGCCAGCAGCCAACTTGCGGGAACCTACGAGCAGTACTTC | CASSQLAGTYEQYF
TRBJ2-1 | TRBD2 | - | TRBV12-3/TRBV12-4 | TGTGCCAGCAGTTTAGTCGGCCTAGCGGGAGGCAATGAGCAGTTCTTC | CASSLVGLAGGNEQFF
TRBJ2-7 | - | - | TRBV6-5 | TGTGCCAGCAGTTACTCGACGGGGCAGGGGTACGAGCAGTACTTC | CASSYSTGQGYEQYF
TRBJ2-1 | - | few | TRBV6-1 | TGTGCCAGCAAAAGTCCCCCGTACAATGAGCAGTTCTTC | CASKSPPYNEQFF
TRBJ1-2 | - | many | TRBV9 | TGTGCCAGCACGGGGGGGCCTCACTATGGCTACACCTTC | CASTGGPHYGYTF
TRBJ2-3 | - | few | TRBV20-1 | TGCAGTGCTAGGGAGACCGCAGATACGCAGTATTTT | CSARETADTQYF
TRBJ2-6 | TRBD1 | few | TRBV7-3 | TGTGCCAGCAGCCTGCAGGGGGCAACCGGGGCCAACGTCCTGACTTTC | CASSLQGATGANVLTF
TRBJ2-7 | - | many | TRBV18 | TGTGCCAGCTCACCCTTGGACGGTTACGAGCAGTACTTC | CASSPLDGYEQYF
TRBJ1-1 | - | few | TRBV19 | TGTGCCAGCGGCTCAGGCGATGTGAACACTGAAGCTTTCTTT | CASGSGDVNTEAFF
TRBJ1-5 | TRBD1 | few | TRBV10-3 | TGTGCCACCTCAGGGGGCGGTGGCAATCAGCCCCAGCATTTT | CATSGGGGNQPQHF
TRBJ2-1 | - | many | TRBV5-1 | TGCGCCAGCAGCTTGGGCGGGACCTCCTACAATGAGCAGTTCTTC | CASSLGGTSYNEQFF
TRBJ2-7 | - | - | TRBV11-2 | TGTGCCAGCAGCCTAGTCCCCAGGGGATTCGAGCAGTACTTC | CASSLVPRGFEQYF
TRBJ1-2 | - | few | TRBV27 | TGTGCCAGCAGTTTATCGAGAACAGATTATGGCTACACCTTC | CASSLSRTDYGYTF
TRBJ2-3 | - | few | TRBV20-1 | TGCAGTGCTAGATCTACAGGCACAGATACGCAGTATTTT | CSARSTGTDTQYF
TRBJ2-2 | TRBD2 | many | TRBV2 | TGTGCCAGTACGGGACTAGGACGATTCGGGGAGCTGTTTTTT | CASTGLGRFGELFF
TRBJ1-6 | TRBD1 | many | TRBV12-3/TRBV12-4 | TGTGCCAGCAGGGACAGGGGTTATAATTCACCCCTCCACTTT | CASRDRGYNSPLHF
TRBJ2-7 | TRBD2 | few | TRBV5-6 | TGTGCCAGCAGCAAGGGACTAGCGGGGGCCACATACGAGCAGTACTTC | CASSKGLAGATYEQYF
TRBJ2-1 | - | - | TRBV4-1 | TGCGCCAGCAGCCAAGATAGTAGATACAATGAGCAGTTCTTC | CASSQDSRYNEQFF
TRBJ2-3 | - | many | TRBV12-3/TRBV12-4 | TGTGCCAGCAGTATACAGGAAGGGGGCACAGATACGCAGTATTTT | CASSIQEGGTDTQYF
TRBJ2-3 | - | - | TRBV7-9 | TGTGCCAGCAGCTCCTCAATGACAGGTCCCACAGATACGCAGTATTTT | CASSSSMTGPTDTQYF
TRBJ2-3 | - | few | TRBV2 | TGTGCCAGCAGTGCACGATTAATAGAGTCAGTCAACTATTTT | CASSARLIESVNYF
TRBJ1-2 | TRBD1 | - | TRBV6-5 | TGTGCCAGCAGTTACTCGATGACAGGGGAGGGCTATGGCTACACCTTC | CASSYSMTGEGYGYTF
TRBJ1-1 | TRBD1 | few | TRBV10-3 | TGTGCCATCAATGGGCAGGGGGTGACTGAAGCTTTCTTT | CAINGQGVTEAFF
TRBJ2-4 | - | - | TRBV20-1 | TGCAGTGCTGAACCGGAGGGAGCCAAAAACATTCAGTACTTC | CSAEPEGAKNIQYF
TRBJ2-3 | TRBD2 | - | TRBV7-8 | TGTGCCAGCAGCGCCGGACTAGCGGGGGGCACAGATACGCAGTATTTT | CASSAGLAGGTDTQYF
TRBJ2-3 | TRBD2 | - | TRBV10-3 | TGTGCCATCAGTGGACTAGCGGGGGGGCTCGAGACAGATACGCAGTATTTT | CAISGLAGGLETDTQYF
TRBJ1-5 | - | few | TRBV3-1 | TGTGCCAGCAGCCAAGACGGGGGGCCTGGGCCCCAGCATTTT | CASSQDGGPGPQHF
TRBJ1-1 | TRBD1 | - | TRBV27 | TGTGCCAGCAGTCGCGGACAGGGAGCTTTCTTT | CASSRGQGAFF
TRBJ2-2 | TRBD1 | - | TRBV13 | TGTGCCACCCGGACAGGGAACACCGGGGAGCTGTTTTTT | CATRTGNTGELFF
TRBJ1-6 | - | few | TRBV11-2 | TGTGCCAGCAGCTCTCAAGATAATTCACCCCTCCACTTT | CASSSQDNSPLHF
TRBJ1-5 | - | - | TRBV6-1 | TGTGCCAGCAGTGAATACGGGGTGGGTAGCAATCAGCCCCAGCATTTT | CASSEYGVGSNQPQHF
TRBJ2-7 | TRBD2 | - | TRBV27 | TGTGCCAGCAGTTTTTACTTTAGCGGGGACTACCAGCAGTACTTC | CASSFYFSGDYQQYF
TRBJ2-3 | - | - | TRBV12-3/TRBV12-4 | TGTGCCAGCAGTTTATTGATGGACCCAAACGGGGATACGCAGTATTTT | CASSLLMDPNGDTQYF
TRBJ2-1 | - | few | TRBV11-2 | TGTGCCAGCCAGGGCATGGGTCTTTTCAATGAGCAGTTCTTC | CASQGMGLFNEQFF
TRBJ1-5 | TRBD1 | - | TRBV2 | TGTGCCAGCAGTCCCACAGGGGGTATGAGTCAGCCCCAGCATTTT | CASSPTGGMSQPQHF
TRBJ2-7 | - | few | TRBV6-6 | TGTGCCAGCAGTTACGTTGAATCCTACGAGCAGTACTTC | CASSYVESYEQYF
TRBJ2-2 | - | few | TRBV7-9 | TGTGCCACCCTTTGGGCTCCCGGGGAGCTGTTTTTT | CATLWAPGELFF
TRBJ2-5 | - | few | TRBV6-2/TRBV6-3 | TGTGCCAGCAGTTACTACGGGGCCGGTAGACAAGAGACCCAGTACTTC | CASSYYGAGRQETQYF
TRBJ2-5 | - | - | TRBV20-1 | TGCAGTGCCGCCGTCCCGCGTCAGGGGAAAGAGACCCAGTACTTC | CSAAVPRQGKETQYF
TRBJ2-3 | - | few | TRBV21-1 | TGTGCCAGCAGCAAAAGCGAGGGACAGGAGTGCACAGATACGCAGTATTTT | CASSKSEGQECTDTQYF
TRBJ2-7 | TRBD2 | - | TRBV12-3/TRBV12-4 | TGTGCCAGCAGGGAACTAGCGGGGGGGTTCGAGCAGTACTTC | CASRELAGGFEQYF
TRBJ2-3 | TRBD2 | - | TRBV12-3/TRBV12-4 | TGTGCCAGCAGACTCGGACTAGCGGGCACAGATACGCAGTATTTT | CASRLGLAGTDTQYF
TRBJ1-5 | - | - | TRBV20-1 | TGCAGTGTCGGACGTCTCAATCAGCCCCAGCATTTT | CSVGRLNQPQHF
TRBJ2-5 | TRBD2 | few | TRBV12-3/TRBV12-4 | TGTGCCAGCAGTTTATACGGTAGCGGGGGCATTCAAGAGACCCAGTACTTC | CASSLYGSGGIQETQYF
TRBJ2-7 | TRBD2 | - | TRBV3-1 | TGTGCCAGCAGCCAGCATAGCGGGGGCGAGGGGAAGTACGAGCAGTACTTC | CASSQHSGGEGKYEQYF
TRBJ2-7 | TRBD1 | - | TRBV4-1 | TGCGCCAGCAGCCTCGACAGGGGGCAAAACTACGAGCAGTACTTC | CASSLDRGQNYEQYF
TRBJ2-7 | TRBD1 | few | TRBV6-1 | TGTGCCAGCACCGGGACAGGGGCCGAGCAGTACTTC | CASTGTGAEQYF
TRBJ2-7 | - | few | TRBV12-3/TRBV12-4 | TGTGCCAGCAGTTTAGCGACAGGCGCCGAGCAGTACTTC | CASSLATGAEQYF
TRBJ1-2 | - | many | TRBV12-3/TRBV12-4 | TGTGCCAGCAGTCTCCTCGGTCCAACTATCTATGGCTACACCTTC | CASSLLGPTIYGYTF